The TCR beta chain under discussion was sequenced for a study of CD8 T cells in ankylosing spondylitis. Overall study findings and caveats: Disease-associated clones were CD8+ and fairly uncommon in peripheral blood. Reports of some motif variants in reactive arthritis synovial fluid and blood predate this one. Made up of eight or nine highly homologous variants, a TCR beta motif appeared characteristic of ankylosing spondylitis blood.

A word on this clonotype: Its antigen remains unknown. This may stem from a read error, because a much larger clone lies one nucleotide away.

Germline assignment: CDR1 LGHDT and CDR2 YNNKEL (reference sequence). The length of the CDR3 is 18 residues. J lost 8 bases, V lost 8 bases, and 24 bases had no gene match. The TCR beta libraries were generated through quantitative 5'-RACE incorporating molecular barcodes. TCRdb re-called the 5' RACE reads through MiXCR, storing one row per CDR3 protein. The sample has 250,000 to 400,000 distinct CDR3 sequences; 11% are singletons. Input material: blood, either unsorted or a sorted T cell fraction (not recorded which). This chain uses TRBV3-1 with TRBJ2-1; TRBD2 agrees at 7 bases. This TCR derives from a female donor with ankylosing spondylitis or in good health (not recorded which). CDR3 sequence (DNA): TGTGCCAGCTGTTTATCGGGCGCCGGACTAGGAAAGCTCGATGAGCAGTTCTTC. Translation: CASCLSGAGLGKLDEQFF.